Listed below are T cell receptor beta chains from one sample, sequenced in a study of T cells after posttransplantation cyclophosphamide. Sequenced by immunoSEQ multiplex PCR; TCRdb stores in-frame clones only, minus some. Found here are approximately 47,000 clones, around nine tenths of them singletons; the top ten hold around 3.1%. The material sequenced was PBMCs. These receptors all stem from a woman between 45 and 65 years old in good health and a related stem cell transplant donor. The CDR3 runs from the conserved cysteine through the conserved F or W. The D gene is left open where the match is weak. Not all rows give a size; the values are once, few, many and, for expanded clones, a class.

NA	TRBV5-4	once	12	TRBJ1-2	CASSLEGYGYTF	TGTGCCAGCAGCTTGGAGGGGTATGGCTACACCTTC
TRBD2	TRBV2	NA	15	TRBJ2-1	CASSEASGRHNEQFF	TGTGCCAGCAGTGAGGCTAGCGGGAGGCATAATGAGCAGTTCTTC
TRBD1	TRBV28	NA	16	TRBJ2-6	CASQTGGSPGANVLTF	TGTGCCAGCCAGACAGGGGGCTCTCCTGGGGCCAACGTCCTGACTTTC
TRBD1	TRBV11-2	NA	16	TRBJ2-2	CASSITGGANTGELFF	TGTGCCAGCAGCATTACAGGGGGCGCGAACACCGGGGAGCTGTTTTTT
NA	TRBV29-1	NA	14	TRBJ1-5	CSVEVMGGDQPQHF	TGCAGCGTTGAAGTTATGGGGGGGGATCAGCCCCAGCATTTT
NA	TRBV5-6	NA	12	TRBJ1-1	CASSLAGVKAFF	TGTGCCAGCAGCTTGGCGGGGGTAAAAGCTTTCTTT
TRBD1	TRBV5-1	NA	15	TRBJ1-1	CASSAWTGGNTEAFF	TGCGCCAGCAGCGCCTGGACAGGGGGCAACACTGAAGCTTTCTTT
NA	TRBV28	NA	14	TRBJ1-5	CASSSLGPGRAQHF	TGTGCCAGCAGTTCCCTGGGGCCAGGCAGGGCCCAGCATTTT
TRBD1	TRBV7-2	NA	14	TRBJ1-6	CASSPQGANSPLHF	TGTGCCAGCAGCCCGCAGGGGGCCAATTCACCCCTCCACTTT
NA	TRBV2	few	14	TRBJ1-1	CASSETGLGTEAFF	TGTGCCAGCAGCGAAACTGGGCTGGGCACTGAAGCTTTCTTT
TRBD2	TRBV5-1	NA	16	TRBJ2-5	CASKPGGGRVQETQYF	TGCGCCAGCAAACCTGGGGGAGGGAGGGTCCAAGAGACCCAGTACTTC
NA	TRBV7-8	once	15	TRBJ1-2	CASSQERGQFYGYTF	TGTGCCAGCAGCCAAGAGCGGGGCCAATTTTATGGCTACACCTTC
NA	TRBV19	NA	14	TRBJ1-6	CASSIVRSSSPLHF	TGTGCCAGTAGTATAGTCCGATCGAGTTCACCCCTCCACTTT
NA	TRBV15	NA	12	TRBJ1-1	CATSPPGGIAFF	TGTGCCACCAGTCCTCCGGGGGGGATTGCTTTCTTT
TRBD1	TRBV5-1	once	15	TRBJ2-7	CASSYRGETPYEQYF	TGCGCCAGCAGCTACAGGGGGGAAACCCCCTACGAGCAGTACTTC
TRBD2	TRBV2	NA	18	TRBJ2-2	CASSDNASGRSNTGELFF	TGTGCCAGCAGTGACAATGCTAGCGGGCGATCGAACACCGGGGAGCTGTTTTTT
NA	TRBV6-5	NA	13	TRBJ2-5	CASSSQLEETQYF	TGTGCCAGCAGTTCTCAGCTGGAGGAGACCCAGTACTTC
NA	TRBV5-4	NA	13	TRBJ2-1	CASSQGLDNEQFF	TGTGCCAGCAGCCAGGGACTTGACAATGAGCAGTTCTTC
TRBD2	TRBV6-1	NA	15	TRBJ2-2	CASSVSGGVTGELFF	TGTGCCAGCAGTGTGAGCGGGGGGGTCACCGGGGAGCTGTTTTTT
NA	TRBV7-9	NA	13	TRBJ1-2	CASSQQDSYGYTF	TGTGCCAGCAGCCAACAGGACAGCTATGGCTACACCTTC